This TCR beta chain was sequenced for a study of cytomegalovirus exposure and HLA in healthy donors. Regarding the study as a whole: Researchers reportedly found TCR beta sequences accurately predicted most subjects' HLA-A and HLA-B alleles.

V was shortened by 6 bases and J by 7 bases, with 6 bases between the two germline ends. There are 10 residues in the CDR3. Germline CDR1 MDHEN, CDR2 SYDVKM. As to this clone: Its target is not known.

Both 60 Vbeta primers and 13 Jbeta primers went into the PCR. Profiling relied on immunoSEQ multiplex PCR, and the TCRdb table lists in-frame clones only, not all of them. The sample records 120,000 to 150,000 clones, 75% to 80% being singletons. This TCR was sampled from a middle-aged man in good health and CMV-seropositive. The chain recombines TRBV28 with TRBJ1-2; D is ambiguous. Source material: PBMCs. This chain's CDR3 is CASRAGGYTF. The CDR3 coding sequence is TGTGCCAGCAGGGCGGGTGGCTACACCTTC.